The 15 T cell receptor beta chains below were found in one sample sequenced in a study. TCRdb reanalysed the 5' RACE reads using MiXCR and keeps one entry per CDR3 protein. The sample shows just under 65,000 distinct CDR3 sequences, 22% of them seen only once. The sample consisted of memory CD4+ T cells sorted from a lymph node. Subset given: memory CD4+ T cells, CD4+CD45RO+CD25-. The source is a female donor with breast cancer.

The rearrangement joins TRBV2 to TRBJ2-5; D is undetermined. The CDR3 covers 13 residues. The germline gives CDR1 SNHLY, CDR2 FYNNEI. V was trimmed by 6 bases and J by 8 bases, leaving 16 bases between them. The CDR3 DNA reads TGTGCCAGCAGGGCGGCCCAGGTCGGAACCCAGTACTTC. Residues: CASRAAQVGTQYF.

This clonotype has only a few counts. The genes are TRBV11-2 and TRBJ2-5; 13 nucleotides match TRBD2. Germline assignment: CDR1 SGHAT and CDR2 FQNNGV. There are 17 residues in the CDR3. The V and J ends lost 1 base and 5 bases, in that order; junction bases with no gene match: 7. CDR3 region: CASSLGLAGGVMETQYF. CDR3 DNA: TGTGCCAGCAGCTTAGGACTAGCGGGAGGAGTCATGGAGACCCAGTACTTC.

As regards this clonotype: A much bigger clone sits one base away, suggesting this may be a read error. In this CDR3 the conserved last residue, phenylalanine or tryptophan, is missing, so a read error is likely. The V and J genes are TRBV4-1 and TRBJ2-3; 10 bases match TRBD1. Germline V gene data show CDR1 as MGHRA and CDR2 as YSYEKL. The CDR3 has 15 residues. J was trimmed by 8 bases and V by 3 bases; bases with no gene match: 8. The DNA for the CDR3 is TGCGCCAGCAGCCAGCCGGGACAGGGGCTAACTACGCAGTATCTT. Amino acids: CASSQPGQGLTTQYL.

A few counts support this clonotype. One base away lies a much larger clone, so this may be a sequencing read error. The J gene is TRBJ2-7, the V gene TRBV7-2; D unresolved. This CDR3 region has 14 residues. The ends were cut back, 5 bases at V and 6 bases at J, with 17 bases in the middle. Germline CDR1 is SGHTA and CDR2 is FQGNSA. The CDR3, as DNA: TGTGCCAGCAGCCCTGGACGAGCGACCAGCGAGCAGTACTTC. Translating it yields CASSPGRATSEQYF.

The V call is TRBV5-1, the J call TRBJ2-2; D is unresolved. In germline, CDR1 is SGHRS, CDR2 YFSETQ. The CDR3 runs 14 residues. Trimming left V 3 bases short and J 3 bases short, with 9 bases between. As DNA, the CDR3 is TGCGCCAGCAGCTCCTCTACAGACACCGGGGAGCTGTTTTTT. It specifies CASSSSTDTGELFF.

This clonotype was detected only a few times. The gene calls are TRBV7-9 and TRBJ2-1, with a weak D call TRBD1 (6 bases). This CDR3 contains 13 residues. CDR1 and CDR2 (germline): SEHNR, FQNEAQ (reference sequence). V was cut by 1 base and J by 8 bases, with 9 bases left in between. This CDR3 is CASSLGGQHEQFF. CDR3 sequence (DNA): TGTGCCAGCAGCTTAGGGGGACAACATGAGCAGTTCTTC.

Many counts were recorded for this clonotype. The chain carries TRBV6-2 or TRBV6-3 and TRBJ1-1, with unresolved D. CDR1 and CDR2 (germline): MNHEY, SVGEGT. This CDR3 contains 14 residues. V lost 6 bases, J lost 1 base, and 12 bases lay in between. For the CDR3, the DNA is TGTGCCAGCAGCCGACAAACCACGAACACTGAAGCTTTCTTT. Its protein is CASSRQTTNTEAFF.

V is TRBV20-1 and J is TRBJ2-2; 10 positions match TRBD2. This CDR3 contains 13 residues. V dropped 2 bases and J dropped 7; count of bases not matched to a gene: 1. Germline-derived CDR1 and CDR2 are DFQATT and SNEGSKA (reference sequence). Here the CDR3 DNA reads TGCAGTGCTAGACTAGCGGGAGTCGGGGAGCTGTTTTTT. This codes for CSARLAGVGELFF.

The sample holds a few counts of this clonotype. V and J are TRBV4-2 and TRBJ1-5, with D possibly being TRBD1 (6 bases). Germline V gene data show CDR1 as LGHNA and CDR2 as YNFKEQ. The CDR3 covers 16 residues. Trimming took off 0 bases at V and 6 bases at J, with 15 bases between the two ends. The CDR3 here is CASSQDSGAGRQPQHF. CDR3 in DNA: TGTGCCAGCAGCCAAGATTCAGGGGCTGGCCGTCAGCCCCAGCATTTT.

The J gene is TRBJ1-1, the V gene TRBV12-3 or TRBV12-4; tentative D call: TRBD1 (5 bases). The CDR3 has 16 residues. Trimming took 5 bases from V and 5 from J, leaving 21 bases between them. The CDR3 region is CASSPRAVLRGTEAFF. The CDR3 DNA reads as TGTGCCAGCAGTCCCCGGGCCGTCCTAAGGGGAACTGAAGCTTTCTTT.

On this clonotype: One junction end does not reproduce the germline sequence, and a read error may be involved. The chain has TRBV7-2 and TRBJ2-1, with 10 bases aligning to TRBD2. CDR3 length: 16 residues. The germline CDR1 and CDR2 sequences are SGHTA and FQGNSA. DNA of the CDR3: TGTGCCAGCAGCTTAGTGGGGACTAGCGACTACAATGAGCAGTCCTTC. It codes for CASSLVGTSDYNEQSF.

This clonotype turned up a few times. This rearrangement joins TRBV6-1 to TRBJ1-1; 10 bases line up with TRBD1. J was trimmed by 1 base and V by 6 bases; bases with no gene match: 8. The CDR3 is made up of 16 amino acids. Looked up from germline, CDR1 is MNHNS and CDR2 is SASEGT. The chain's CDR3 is CASRDRGPVSNTEAFF. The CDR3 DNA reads TGTGCCAGCAGAGACAGGGGGCCAGTTTCGAACACTGAAGCTTTCTTT.

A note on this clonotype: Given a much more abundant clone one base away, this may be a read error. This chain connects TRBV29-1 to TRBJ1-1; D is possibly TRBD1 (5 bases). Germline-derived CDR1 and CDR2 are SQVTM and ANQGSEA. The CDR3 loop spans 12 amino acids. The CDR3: CSATQGSTEACF. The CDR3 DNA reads TGCAGCGCCACCCAGGGAAGCACTGAAGCTTGCTTT.

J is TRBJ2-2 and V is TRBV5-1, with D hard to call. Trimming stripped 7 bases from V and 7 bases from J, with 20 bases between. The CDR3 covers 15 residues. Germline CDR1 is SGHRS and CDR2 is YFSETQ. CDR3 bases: TGCGCCAGCGGGGTAAGAGCCCTCGGAGACGGGGAGCTGTTTTTT. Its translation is CASGVRALGDGELFF.

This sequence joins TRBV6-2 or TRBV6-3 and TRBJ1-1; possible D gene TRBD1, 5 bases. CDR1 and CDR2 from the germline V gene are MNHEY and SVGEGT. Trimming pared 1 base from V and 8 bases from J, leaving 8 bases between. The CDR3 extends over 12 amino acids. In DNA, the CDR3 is TGTGCCAGCAGTTACTACGGGACGGAAGCTTTCTTT. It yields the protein CASSYYGTEAFF.